This is a list of T cell receptor beta chains from one sample in a study of T-cell reconstitution after alpha-beta-depleted transplantation in children. TCRdb reanalysed the PCR reads using MiXCR and keeps one entry per CDR3 protein. In the table there are roughly 300,000 distinct CDR3 sequences, 9.5% to 10% of which are singletons. The sequences come from PBMCs from the stem cell graft donor, collected from the stem cell graft. These receptors all stem from a human donor who donated a stem cell graft to a child with SCID. CDR3s include the opening cysteine and the closing phenylalanine or tryptophan. The D gene is left open where the match is weak.

V	D	J	CDR3
TRBV5-1	TRBD2	TRBJ2-3	CASSLETSGGKDTQYF
TRBV2	-	TRBJ2-7	CASSAGTPLSSYEQYF
TRBV20-1	-	TRBJ2-3	CSARVRGAPDTQYF
TRBV10-3	TRBD1	TRBJ2-7	CATGPEDRELKQYF
TRBV10-3	-	TRBJ2-3	CAISEPGIGADTQYF
TRBV24-1	TRBD2	TRBJ2-1	CATSRRGTGYNEQFF
TRBV6-1	-	TRBJ2-7	CASTRTASSYEQYF
TRBV6-1	-	TRBJ1-5	CASIAGGTSNQPQHF
TRBV12-3/TRBV12-4	TRBD2	TRBJ2-7	CASSLGRTSGGTYEQYF
TRBV2	-	TRBJ1-1	CASHDMGLNTEAFF
TRBV9	-	TRBJ2-2	CASSPHPLAGELFF
TRBV6-1	-	TRBJ2-3	CASSLRGTWTDTQYF
TRBV5-1	-	TRBJ1-1	CASSLVIRRNEAFF
TRBV15	-	TRBJ2-7	CATNLAPTYEQYF
TRBV7-9	-	TRBJ1-1	CASSPPGDTEALF
TRBV5-1	-	TRBJ2-7	CASSFTSKYEQYF
TRBV14	-	TRBJ2-1	CASSQQETLRGEFF
TRBV12-3/TRBV12-4	TRBD1	TRBJ2-7	CASSYGQGSYEQYF
TRBV6-1	-	TRBJ2-7	CASADMGNNYEQYF
TRBV7-9	TRBD1	TRBJ2-2	CASSHKDRGRITGELFF
TRBV27	TRBD1	TRBJ1-5	CASSFAGQGIGNQPQHF
TRBV5-5	TRBD1	TRBJ2-4	CASSSRDSKNIQYF
TRBV9	-	TRBJ2-2	CASSSTLLGSNTGELFF
TRBV10-3	-	TRBJ1-5	CAIRGDGSNQPQHF
TRBV20-1	TRBD1	TRBJ2-3	CSAHQPTGVATDTQYF
TRBV11-2	-	TRBJ1-3	CASSYGPASSGNTIYF
TRBV3-1	-	TRBJ2-5	CASSQAGRQETQYF
TRBV29-1	-	TRBJ1-5	CSVAAGVGQPQHF
TRBV18	-	TRBJ1-1	CASSPQQVNTEAFF
TRBV5-5	TRBD2	TRBJ2-3	CASSDSGRLAGPDTQYF
TRBV7-2	TRBD2	TRBJ2-1	CASSHNSGRGGRNEQFF
TRBV20-1	TRBD2	TRBJ2-1	CRAGTSGGYNEQFF
TRBV27	-	TRBJ2-7	CASSLGGAPYEQYF